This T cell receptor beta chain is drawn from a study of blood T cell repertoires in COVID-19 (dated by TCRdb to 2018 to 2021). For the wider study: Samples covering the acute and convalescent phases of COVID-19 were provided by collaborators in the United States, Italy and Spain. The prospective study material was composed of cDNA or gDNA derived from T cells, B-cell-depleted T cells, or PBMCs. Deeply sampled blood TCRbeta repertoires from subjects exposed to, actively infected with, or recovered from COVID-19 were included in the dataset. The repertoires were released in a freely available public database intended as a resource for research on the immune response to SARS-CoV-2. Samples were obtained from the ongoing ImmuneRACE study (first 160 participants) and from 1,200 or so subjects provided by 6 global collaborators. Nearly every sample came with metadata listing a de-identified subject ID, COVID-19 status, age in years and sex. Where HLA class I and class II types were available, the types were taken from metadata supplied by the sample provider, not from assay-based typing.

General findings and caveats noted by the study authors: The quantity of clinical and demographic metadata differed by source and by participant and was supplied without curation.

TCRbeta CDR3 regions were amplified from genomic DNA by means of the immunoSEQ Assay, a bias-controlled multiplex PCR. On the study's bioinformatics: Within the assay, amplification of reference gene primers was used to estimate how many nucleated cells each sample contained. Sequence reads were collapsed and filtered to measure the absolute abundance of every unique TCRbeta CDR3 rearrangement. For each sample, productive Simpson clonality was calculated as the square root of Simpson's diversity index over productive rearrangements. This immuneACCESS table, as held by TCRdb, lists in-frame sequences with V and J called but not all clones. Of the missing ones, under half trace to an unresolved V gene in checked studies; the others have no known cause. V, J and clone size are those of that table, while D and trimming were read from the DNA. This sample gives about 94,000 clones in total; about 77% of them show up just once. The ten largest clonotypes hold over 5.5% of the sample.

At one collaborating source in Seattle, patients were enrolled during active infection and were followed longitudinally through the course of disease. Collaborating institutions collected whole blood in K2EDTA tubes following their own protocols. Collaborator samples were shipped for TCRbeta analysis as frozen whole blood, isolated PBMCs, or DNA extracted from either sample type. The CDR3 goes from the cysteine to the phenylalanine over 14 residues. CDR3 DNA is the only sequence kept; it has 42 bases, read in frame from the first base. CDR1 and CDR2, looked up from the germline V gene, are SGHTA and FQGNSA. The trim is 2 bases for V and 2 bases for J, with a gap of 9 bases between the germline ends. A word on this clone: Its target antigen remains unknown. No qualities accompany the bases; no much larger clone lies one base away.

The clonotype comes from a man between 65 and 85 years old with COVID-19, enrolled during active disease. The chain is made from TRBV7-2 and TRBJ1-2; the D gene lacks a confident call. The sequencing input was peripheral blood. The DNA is TGTGCCAGCAGCTTACAACGGGGAAACTATGGCTACACCTTC. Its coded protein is CASSLQRGNYGYTF.